This entry features one T cell receptor beta chain sequence. These data are taken from a study of blood T cell repertoires in COVID-19. Across the study: The samples span acute and convalescent COVID-19 from the United States, Italy and Spain. In each case, the material was cDNA or gDNA derived from T cells, B-cell-depleted T cells, or PBMCs.

Original methodology: Reference gene primer amplification in the assay estimated nucleated cell counts. Produced via immunoSEQ multiplex PCR; TCRdb's table is partial and in-frame only. That table gives V, J and clone size, and the DNA gave D and trimming. Of almost 200,000 clones listed, approximately 87% are singletons. Germline assignment: CDR1 SGHTA and CDR2 FQGNSA. The CDR3 totals 14 residues. Trimming stripped 2 bases from V and 8 bases from J, with 15 bases between. This sequence joins TRBV7-2 and TRBJ1-2, with TRBD1 as a possible D gene (5 bases). The sequence was obtained from an older woman with acute or convalescent COVID-19. The sequenced material came from peripheral blood. CDR3 bases: TGTGCCAGCAGCTTAAGTTTCCAGGGCGCGGGCTACACCTTC. Translating gives CASSLSFQGAGYTF.